The 15 T cell receptor beta chains below come from one sample, sequenced in a study of blood T cell repertoires in COVID-19. This table comes from immunoSEQ multiplex PCR, and its TCRdb copy is limited to in-frame clones, with some not included. The sample lists fewer than 100,000 clones, roughly 86% occurring once. Sequencing used peripheral blood. All receptors derive from a human donor with acute or convalescent COVID-19. The donor label of this sample is uncertain.

The V and J genes are TRBV10-2 and TRBJ1-2; D ambiguous. V was trimmed by 0 bases and J by 8 bases, leaving 10 bases between them. CDR1 and CDR2 (germline): WSHSY, SAAADI. The CDR3 totals 13 residues. CDR3 nucleotide sequence: TGCGCCAGCAGTGAGTCGGCCCGCTGGGGCTACACCTTC. It is translated as CASSESARWGYTF.

The chain joins TRBV7-2 to TRBJ1-6; TRBD1 aligns across 8 bases. V dropped 5 bases and J dropped 0; count of bases not matched to a gene: 6. This CDR3 region has 17 residues. Germline CDR1 reads SGHTA; CDR2 reads FQGNSA. The CDR3 is CASSPRTGSSYNSPLHF. Here the CDR3 DNA reads TGTGCCAGCAGCCCGAGGACAGGGAGCTCCTATAATTCACCCCTCCACTTT.

The V and J genes are TRBV19 and TRBJ1-5, with a weak D call TRBD1 (5 bases). Per the germline V gene, CDR1 is LNHDA and CDR2 is SQIVND (reference sequence). The CDR3 extends over 14 amino acids. The V and J ends lost 6 bases and 1 base respectively, with 10 bases between them. CDR3 sequence reads: CASSSWGSNQPQHF. The CDR3 DNA reads as TGTGCCAGTAGCTCGTGGGGCAGCAATCAGCCCCAGCATTTT.

The chain carries TRBV7-9 and TRBJ1-2, with D possibly matching TRBD1 (5 bases). The CDR3 runs 13 residues. Germline-derived CDR1 and CDR2 are SEHNR and FQNEAQ (reference sequence). Trimming cost V 1 base and J 4 bases, with 7 bases left between them. The chain's CDR3 is CASSLVGGYGYTF. CDR3 coding DNA: TGTGCCAGCAGCTTAGTGGGGGGCTATGGCTACACCTTC. Based on the CDR3 plus reference TRBV7-9 and TRBJ1-2, the full variable domain is DTGVSQNPRHKITKRGQNVTFRCDPISEHNRLYWYRQTLGQGPEFLTYFQNEAQLEKSRLLSDRFSAERPKGSFSTLEIQRTEQGDSAMYLCASSLVGGYGYTFGSGTRLTVV.

The rearrangement uses TRBV30 and TRBJ2-7, with TRBD1 identical over 8 bases. The germline V gene has CDR1 GTSNPN and CDR2 SVGIG (reference sequence). There are 14 residues in the CDR3. J lost 0 bases, V lost 4 bases, and 5 bases had no gene match. DNA of the CDR3: TGTGCCTGGAAACAGGGGGGCCTCTCCTACGAGCAGTACTTC. The encoded protein is CAWKQGGLSYEQYF.

V gene TRBV10-3 combines with J gene TRBJ1-2, with a tentative D call TRBD1 (5 bases). This CDR3 is built from 16 residues. Trimming left V 0 bases short and J 0 bases short, with 11 bases between. Germline-derived CDR1 and CDR2 are ENHRY and SYGVKD. The CDR3 here is CAISESQGKANYGYTF. The DNA of the CDR3 is TGTGCCATCAGTGAGTCGCAGGGTAAAGCTAACTATGGCTACACCTTC.

The J gene is TRBJ2-3, the V gene TRBV6-5; D not certain. The V gene lost 5 bases and the J gene lost 5 bases, with 11 bases spanning the gap. Germline V gene data show CDR1 as MNHEY and CDR2 as SVGAGI. The CDR3 is made up of 13 amino acids. As DNA, the CDR3 is TGTGCCAGCAGTCCTCCTGATAGAGATACGCAGTATTTT. This codes for CASSPPDRDTQYF.

The V and J genes are TRBV12-5 and TRBJ2-3; 8 bases are a match to TRBD2. With V trimmed by 1 base and J by 2 bases, 8 bases remained unmatched. This CDR3 contains 17 residues. Germline CDR1 and CDR2: LGHNT and FRNRAP. CDR3 region: CASGLGGGGGHTDTQYF. The CDR3 nucleotides read TGTGCTAGTGGTTTGGGCGGTGGCGGGGGGCACACAGATACGCAGTATTTT.

The chain has TRBV27 and TRBJ1-2; no firm D call. The CDR3 spans 15 residues. Deletions cut 8 bases from V and 0 bases from J, with 16 bases between. CDR1 is MNHEY and CDR2 is SMNVEV in the germline V gene (reference sequence). CDR3 region: CASRPGDGANYGYTF. CDR3 DNA: TGTGCCAGCCGGCCGGGAGACGGAGCTAACTATGGCTACACCTTC.

V usage is TRBV2 and J usage is TRBJ2-4; 10 nucleotides agree with TRBD2. This CDR3 is 16 amino acids long. From germline, CDR1 is SNHLY and CDR2 FYNNEI. Trimming took 6 bases from V and 0 from J; bases not matched to a gene: 5. CDR3: CASRVAGGLAKNIQYF. CDR3 nucleotides: TGTGCCAGCAGGGTAGCGGGGGGACTAGCCAAAAACATTCAGTACTTC.

This chain connects TRBV24-1 to TRBJ2-3; the match to TRBD2 covers 7 bases. Trimming cost V 3 bases and J 0 bases; bases outside gene matches: 14. Per the germline V gene, CDR1 is KGHDR and CDR2 is SFDVKD. CDR3 length equals 19 residues. DNA of the CDR3: TGTGCCACCAGTGATCCCCGCCGGGAGGTCAGCCCTAGCACAGATACGCAGTATTTT. This sequence encodes CATSDPRREVSPSTDTQYF.

Written as DNA, the CDR3 is TGTGCCAGCAGCTTATGGACGGGGGGACACAATGAGCAGTTCTTC. Its protein is CASSLWTGGHNEQFF. The chain recombines TRBV7-6 with TRBJ2-1; 7 nucleotides agree with TRBD2. This CDR3 has 15 amino acids. V shed 2 bases and J 5 bases; nucleotides not matched to a gene: 6. Germline loops: CDR1 SGHVS, CDR2 FNYEAQ. Full variable domain (rest looked up from reference TRBV7-6 and TRBJ2-1): GAGVSQSPRYKVTKRGQDVALRCDPISGHVSLYWYRQALGQGPEFLTYFNYEAQQDKSGLPNDRFSAERPEGSISTLTIQRTEQRDSAMYRCASSLWTGGHNEQFFGPGTRLTVL.

This clone was observed once. This chain uses TRBV4-3 with TRBJ1-1; no clear D. The germline V and J ends were trimmed by 5 bases and 6 bases, with 22 bases remaining between them. The CDR3 is 16 amino acids. Germline CDR1 LGHNA, CDR2 YSLEER. CDR3 sequence: CASSAPTREGEAEAFF. CDR3 DNA: TGCGCCAGCAGCGCGCCAACAAGGGAGGGAGAGGCTGAAGCTTTCTTT.

The chain couples TRBV19 to TRBJ1-2, with 8 positions matching TRBD1. J lost 4 bases, V lost 5 bases, and 3 bases had no gene match. Germline CDR1 LNHDA, CDR2 SQIVND (reference sequence). CDR3 length equals 13 residues. CDR3 bases: TGTGCCAGTAGTCGTGACAGGGGCTATGGCTACACCTTC. The encoded protein is CASSRDRGYGYTF.

The chain employs TRBV19 and TRBJ1-1, with D unclear. This CDR3 has 16 amino acids. Germline V gene sequence: CDR1 LNHDA, CDR2 SQIVND (reference sequence). V was clipped by 5 bases and J by 0 bases, with 16 bases between them. CDR3 amino acids: CASSETRGHMNTEAFF. The CDR3 region has the DNA TGTGCCAGTAGTGAAACACGGGGTCATATGAACACTGAAGCTTTCTTT.